This T cell receptor (beta chain) stems from a study of graft-versus-host responses after intestinal transplantation. On the study more broadly: Recipients received multivisceral, liver-intestinal, or isolated intestinal transplants. Every transplant recipient was induced with anti-thymocyte globulin, then maintained on tacrolimus and steroids for about 3 years.

Study outcomes and limitations: The recipient marrow held GvH clones, and some of them showed up first in ileum or blood. Early post-transplant HvG declines were associated with peak circulating GvH clone levels.

The CDR3 runs 13 residues. V was cut by 1 base and J by 1 base, with 4 bases left in between. Germline lookup yields CDR1 SGHTA and CDR2 FQGTGA. This clone has just one count. Its antigen is still unknown. Clones were read by immunoSEQ multiplex PCR, and TCRdb kept only the in-frame ones, dropping some. The sample holds fewer than 90,000 clones, approximately 94% seen once. This sequence was found in a human donor who was the organ donor for an intestinal transplant. Source: unstimulated CD4+ T cells sorted from spleen or lymph node cells, taken before transplant. The rearrangement uses TRBV7-3 and TRBJ2-5, with unresolved D. Here the CDR3 reads CASSLMGQETQYF. The DNA for the CDR3 is TGTGCCAGCAGCTTAATGGGCCAAGAGACCCAGTACTTC.